The 25 T cell receptor beta chains in this list originate from one sample, sequenced in a study of T-cell reconstitution after alpha-beta-depleted transplantation in children. It was with unique molecular identifiers that the TCRbeta library was prepared. TCRdb used MiXCR to reprocess the PCR reads, holding one entry per CDR3 protein. Found here are 400,000 to 550,000 distinct CDR3 sequences, more than 9% of them singletons; the top ten hold around 2%. The sequencing used PBMCs, collected before TCRalphabeta/CD19-depleted stem cell transplant. The receptors originated from a child younger than 10 with inherited bone marrow failure, due to receive a stem cell transplant.

CDR3: CACTQGRTTSRRNEQFF. The CDR3 nucleotides read TGTGCCTGCACCCAGGGCCGAACGACTAGCCGGCGGAATGAGCAGTTCTTC. The rearrangement uses TRBV3-1 and TRBJ2-1; 7 nucleotides match TRBD2. J was trimmed by 7 bases and V by 11 bases; bases with no gene match: 23. Germline values: CDR1 LGHDT, CDR2 YNNKEL (reference sequence). The CDR3 is made up of 17 amino acids.

This clonotype was picked up a small number of times. The chain is built from TRBV29-1 and TRBJ1-4; TRBD1 might be the D (6 bases). CDR3 length: 15 residues. Trimming cost V 0 bases and J 3 bases, with 11 bases left between them. CDR1 and CDR2 (germline): SQVTM, ANQGSEA. CDR3 coding DNA: TGCAGCGTTGAAGATCCACAGGGAGCTAATGAAAAACTGTTTTTT. It specifies CSVEDPQGANEKLFF.

There are many counts of this clonotype. The chain uses TRBV12-3 or TRBV12-4 and TRBJ1-4; no reliable D call. V shed 0 bases and J shed 8 bases, with 13 bases lying between them. The CDR3 is 15 amino acids. The CDR3 region is CASSLAGGINEKLFF. The DNA of the CDR3 is TGTGCCAGCAGTTTAGCGGGAGGGATAAACGAAAAACTGTTTTTT.

This clonotype was detected ten times or more. The chain links TRBV20-1 to TRBJ2-5; 7 nucleotides match TRBD2. CDR1 is DFQATT, CDR2 SNEGSKA, per germline (reference sequence). The V gene end was trimmed by 0 bases and the J gene end by 4 bases; junction bases not matched to a gene: 8. This CDR3 has 15 amino acids. DNA for the CDR3: TGCAGTGCTAGAGATTTGAGCGGGATGGGAGAGACCCAGTACTTC. This gives the protein CSARDLSGMGETQYF.

The chain employs TRBV7-2 and TRBJ2-7; TRBD2 matches 8 bases. The V segment lost 2 bases and the J segment 3 bases; nucleotides outside the gene matches: 6. This CDR3 is built from 15 residues. The germline V gene encodes CDR1 SGHTA and CDR2 FQGNSA. Written as DNA, the CDR3 is TGTGCCAGCAGCTTACGAGCGGGAGAAGTCTACGAGCAGTACTTC. It is translated as CASSLRAGEVYEQYF.

This clonotype was picked up many times. The rearrangement links TRBV18 to TRBJ1-5, with TRBD1 identical over 7 bases. The J segment lost 2 bases and the V segment lost 6 bases, leaving 1 base of the junction unmatched. CDR1 and CDR2 (germline): KGHSH, LQKENI. This CDR3 contains 13 residues. The DNA for the CDR3 is TGTGCCAGCTCTGGACAGGGCAATCAGCCCCAGCATTTT. It encodes CASSGQGNQPQHF.

The chain joins TRBV6-2 or TRBV6-3 to TRBJ2-7, with 9 bases aligning to TRBD1. This CDR3 comprises 14 residues. Looked up from germline, CDR1 is MNHEY and CDR2 is SVGEGT. Unmatched junction bases numbered 7, after V lost 7 bases and J lost 3 bases. Written as DNA, the CDR3 is TGTGCCAGCACCAGGGGGACAGGGTTCTACGAGCAGTACTTC. This translates into CASTRGTGFYEQYF.

This clonotype was recorded at least ten times. This sequence joins TRBV28 and TRBJ2-3; 7 bases are a match to TRBD2. CDR3 size: 16 residues. The trim removed 6 bases at V and 0 bases at J, leaving 9 bases unmatched. Germline lookup yields CDR1 MDHEN and CDR2 SYDVKM. This CDR3 reads CASSVTDSGSTDTQYF. The CDR3 nucleotides read TGTGCCAGCAGCGTAACCGATAGCGGGAGCACAGATACGCAGTATTTT.

This clonotype was picked up many times. The chain joins TRBV10-3 to TRBJ2-7; a possible D gene is TRBD2 (6 bases). V shed 0 bases and J shed 10 bases, with 10 bases lying between them. The CDR3 has 12 residues. Looked up from germline, CDR1 is ENHRY and CDR2 is SYGVKD. The CDR3 DNA is TGTGCCATCAGTGAGTCAGCGGGTCTCCAGTACTTC. Amino acids: CAISESAGLQYF.

The count of this clonotype is one. CDR3 nucleotides: TGTGCCAGCAATTTGGTGCTAGCGGGGGTGACAGATACGCAGTATTTT. Residues: CASNLVLAGVTDTQYF. The J gene is TRBJ2-3, the V gene TRBV28; the match to TRBD2 covers 10 bases. The germline V gene has CDR1 MDHEN and CDR2 SYDVKM. V lost 7 bases, J lost 3 bases, and 10 bases stayed unmatched. The CDR3 spans 16 residues.

This clonotype has ten or more counts. This chain connects TRBV4-3 to TRBJ1-2; D uncertain. CDR3 length: 13 residues. Trimming cost V 6 bases and J 4 bases, with 12 bases left between them. Germline-derived CDR1 and CDR2 are LGHNA and YSLEER. In DNA, the CDR3 is TGCGCCAGCAGGGGGAACGGGAGCTATGGCTACACCTTC. Translating gives CASRGNGSYGYTF.

This clonotype was counted ten times or more. This sequence joins TRBV24-1 and TRBJ2-1, with D possibly matching TRBD2 (6 bases). This CDR3 comprises 14 residues. Germline V CDR1 and CDR2: KGHDR, SFDVKD. The germline V and J ends were trimmed by 2 bases and 12 bases, with 16 bases remaining between them. The CDR3 here is CATSDYGGYDRQFF. The CDR3, as DNA: TGTGCCACCAGTGATTATGGAGGGTATGATAGGCAGTTCTTC.

In the case of this clonotype: A clone one base away is much larger, so this may be a read error. The chain has TRBV5-1 and TRBJ2-7; TRBD2 matches at 8 bases. Per germline, CDR1 SGHRS and CDR2 YFSETQ. The CDR3 totals 15 residues. The CDR3 DNA sequence: TGCGCCAGCAGCGCCGTAGCGGGACTACACTACGACCAGTACTTC. Its translation: CASSAVAGLHYDQYF.

The chain employs TRBV7-8 and TRBJ2-7, with D possibly being TRBD1 or TRBD2 (5 bases each). The V gene lost 4 bases and the J gene lost 3 bases, with 13 bases spanning the gap. The CDR3 contains 14 residues. CDR1 is SGHVS and CDR2 is FQNEAQ in the germline V gene. The CDR3 DNA sequence: TGTGCCAGCAGCTCAAAGGGGACCAACTACGAGCAGTACTTC. Amino acid sequence: CASSSKGTNYEQYF.

In its sample, this clonotype was seen many times. The chain joins TRBV4-3 to TRBJ2-4, with a tentative D call TRBD1 (6 bases). V lost 1 base to trimming and J lost 8 bases, with 18 bases between them. CDR1 is LGHNA, CDR2 YSLEER, per germline. The CDR3 runs 16 residues. CDR3 sequence (DNA): TGCGCCAGCAGCCAAGTACAGGGACCCTCCGCGGACATTCAGTACTTC. Translating gives CASSQVQGPSADIQYF.

In this sample, this clonotype turned up many times. The chain has TRBV6-5 and TRBJ2-7; D call uncertain. CDR1 MNHEY and CDR2 SVGAGI come from the germline V gene. The CDR3 is 14 amino acids. Trimming cost V 0 bases and J 7 bases, with 13 bases left between them. The CDR3 here is CASSYSTDRGEQYF. Here the CDR3 DNA reads TGTGCCAGCAGTTACTCCACCGATCGCGGAGAGCAGTACTTC.

The chain employs TRBV12-3 or TRBV12-4 and TRBJ1-3; TRBD1 might be the D (5 bases). CDR3 length equals 17 residues. V gave up 10 bases and J gave up 0 bases, with 22 bases separating them. For the CDR3, the DNA is TGTGCCATCTCCTCTTCCCCCGGGGGGGGCTCTGGAAACACCATATATTTT. Its protein product is CAISSSPGGGSGNTIYF.

This clonotype was seen at least ten times. The V call is TRBV4-1, the J call TRBJ2-1; TRBD2 matches 7 bases. The germline gives CDR1 MGHRA, CDR2 YSYEKL. V was pared by 1 base and J by 8 bases, with 5 bases of the junction left unmatched. The CDR3 is 14 amino acids. The CDR3 DNA follows: TGCGCCAGCAGCCAAGGGCTAGCGGTCTATGAGCAGTTCTTC. This gives the protein CASSQGLAVYEQFF.

This clonotype was seen repeatedly, ten times or more. The chain carries TRBV6-5 and TRBJ1-1, with a possible D match to TRBD1 (6 bases). The CDR3 extends over 15 amino acids. The germline gives CDR1 MNHEY, CDR2 SVGAGI. V was trimmed by 4 bases and J by 3 bases, leaving 15 bases between them. The CDR3: CASSSPGRGYTEAFF. CDR3 in DNA: TGTGCCAGCAGTTCCCCAGGTAGGGGGTACACTGAAGCTTTCTTT.

This clonotype was seen many times. V usage is TRBV20-1 and J usage is TRBJ2-7, with TRBD2 as a possible D gene (6 bases). V lost 2 bases to trimming and J lost 2 bases, with 10 bases between them. The length of the CDR3 is 13 residues. CDR1 is DFQATT and CDR2 is SNEGSKA in the germline V gene (reference sequence). The CDR3 spells CSARTGVAYEQYF. The CDR3 nucleotides read TGCAGTGCTAGAACGGGAGTCGCCTACGAGCAGTACTTC.

This clonotype has a count of ten or more. This chain connects TRBV24-1 to TRBJ1-2; no definite D call. Trimming took 5 bases from V and 8 from J, leaving 26 bases between them. This CDR3 comprises 17 residues. CDR1 and CDR2 from the germline V gene are KGHDR and SFDVKD. In DNA form, the CDR3 reads TGTGCCACCAGTGCCCGGAGCTTCGGGCGAGGAATGGGGGGCTACACCTTC. Translating gives CATSARSFGRGMGGYTF.

This clonotype was seen a few times. The genes are TRBV7-9 and TRBJ2-3; no definite D call. This CDR3 region has 15 residues. Per germline, CDR1 SEHNR and CDR2 FQNEAQ (reference sequence). Trimming removed 0 bases at V and 0 bases at J, with 7 bases between. CDR3 sequence: CASSLAESSTDTQYF. CDR3 sequence (DNA): TGTGCCAGCAGCTTAGCGGAGTCTAGCACAGATACGCAGTATTTT.

The genes are TRBV19 and TRBJ2-1, with TRBD2 matching over 9 bases. The germline V gene has CDR1 LNHDA and CDR2 SQIVND (reference sequence). This CDR3 spans 17 amino acids. V lost 4 bases and J lost 3; bases outside the gene matches: 10. CDR3 region: CASSTVSGGMIYNEQFF. The CDR3 region has the DNA TGTGCCAGTAGTACTGTTAGCGGGGGAATGATCTACAATGAGCAGTTCTTC.

In this sample, this clonotype turned up many times. V and J are TRBV25-1 and TRBJ2-3; D is perhaps TRBD1 or TRBD2 (6 bases each). The germline V gene encodes CDR1 MGHDK and CDR2 SYGVNS. The CDR3 sequence is 16 residues long. The V end lost 9 bases, the J end lost 2 bases, and 21 bases lay between the germline ends. In DNA, the CDR3 is TGTGCCAGGACCCTCCGGGGGCGCGGCACCACAGATACGCAGTATTTT. This encodes CARTLRGRGTTDTQYF.

The chain links TRBV5-1 to TRBJ2-1, with D perhaps assigned TRBD1 or TRBD2 (5 bases each). The length of the CDR3 is 16 residues. Germline CDR1 and CDR2: SGHRS and YFSETQ. V was pared by 0 bases and J by 8 bases, with 18 bases between. Here the CDR3 reads CASSLGLAAAQDEQFF. In DNA, the CDR3 is TGCGCCAGCAGCTTGGGCCTCGCAGCGGCACAGGATGAGCAGTTCTTC.